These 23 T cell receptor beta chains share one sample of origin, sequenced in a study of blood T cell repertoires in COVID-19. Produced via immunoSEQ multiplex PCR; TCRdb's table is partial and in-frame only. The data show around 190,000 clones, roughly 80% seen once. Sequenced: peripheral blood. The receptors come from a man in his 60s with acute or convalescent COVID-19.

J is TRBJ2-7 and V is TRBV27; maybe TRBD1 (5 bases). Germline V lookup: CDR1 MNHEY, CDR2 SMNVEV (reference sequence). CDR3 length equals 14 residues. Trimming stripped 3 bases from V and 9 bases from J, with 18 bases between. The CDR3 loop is CASSFDRTPHPQYF. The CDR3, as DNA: TGTGCCAGCAGTTTTGACAGAACCCCTCACCCGCAGTACTTC.

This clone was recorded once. Written as DNA, the CDR3 is TGTGCCAGTAGTGCAGGGGTGGACGAAGCTTTCTTT. Amino acid sequence: CASSAGVDEAFF. The chain recombines TRBV19 with TRBJ1-1; weak D call: TRBD1 (6 bases). CDR3 length: 12 residues. The germline gives CDR1 LNHDA, CDR2 SQIVND (reference sequence). Trimming cost V 5 bases and J 8 bases, with 12 bases left between them.

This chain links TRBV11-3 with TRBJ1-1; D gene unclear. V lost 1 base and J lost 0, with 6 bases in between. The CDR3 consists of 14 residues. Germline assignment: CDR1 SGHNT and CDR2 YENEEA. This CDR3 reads CASSLAGLNTEAFF. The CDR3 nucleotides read TGTGCCAGCAGCTTAGCAGGCCTGAACACTGAAGCTTTCTTT.

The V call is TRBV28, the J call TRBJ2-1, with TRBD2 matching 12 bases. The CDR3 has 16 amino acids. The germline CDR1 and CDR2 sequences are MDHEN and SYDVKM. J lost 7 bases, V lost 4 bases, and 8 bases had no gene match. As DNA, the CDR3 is TGTGCCAGCAGTTCCGTGACTAGCGGGAGAGTGAATGAGCAGTTCTTC. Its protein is CASSSVTSGRVNEQFF. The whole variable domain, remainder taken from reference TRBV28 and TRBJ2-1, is DVKVTQSSRYLVKRTGEKVFLECVQDMDHENMFWYRQDPGLGLRLIYFSYDVKMKEKGDIPEGYSVSREKKERFSLILESASTNQTSMYLCASSSVTSGRVNEQFFGPGTRLTVL.

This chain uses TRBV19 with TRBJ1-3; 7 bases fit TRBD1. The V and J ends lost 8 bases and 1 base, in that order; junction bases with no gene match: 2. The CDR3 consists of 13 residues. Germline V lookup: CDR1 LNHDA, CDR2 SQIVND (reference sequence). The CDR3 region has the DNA TGTGCCAGTCTGACAGGGTCTGGAAACACCATATATTTT. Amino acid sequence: CASLTGSGNTIYF.

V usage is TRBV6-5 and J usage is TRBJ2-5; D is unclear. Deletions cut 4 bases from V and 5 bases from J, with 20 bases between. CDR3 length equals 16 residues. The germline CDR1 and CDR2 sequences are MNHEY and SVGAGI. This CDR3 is CASSSPRTVGMETQYF. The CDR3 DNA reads TGTGCCAGCAGTTCCCCCAGAACAGTCGGTATGGAGACCCAGTACTTC.

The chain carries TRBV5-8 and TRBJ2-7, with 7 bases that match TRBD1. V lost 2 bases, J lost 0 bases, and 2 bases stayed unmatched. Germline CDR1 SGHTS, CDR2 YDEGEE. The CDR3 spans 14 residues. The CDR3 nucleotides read TGTGCCAGCAGCTTCACAGGGGCCTCCTACGAGCAGTACTTC. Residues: CASSFTGASYEQYF.

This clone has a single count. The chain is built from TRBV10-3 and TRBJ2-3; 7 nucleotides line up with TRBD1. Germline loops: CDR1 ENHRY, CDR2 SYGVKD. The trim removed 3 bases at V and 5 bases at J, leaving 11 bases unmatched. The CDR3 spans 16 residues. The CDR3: CAISDIRGTEVDTQYF. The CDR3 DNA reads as TGTGCCATCAGTGACATCAGGGGGACCGAGGTAGATACGCAGTATTTT.

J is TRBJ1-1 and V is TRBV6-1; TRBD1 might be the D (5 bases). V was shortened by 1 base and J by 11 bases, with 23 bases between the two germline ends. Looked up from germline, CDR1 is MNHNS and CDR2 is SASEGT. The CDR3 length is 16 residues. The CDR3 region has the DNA TGTGCCAGCAGTGAAGGCCAGGGAAAGGGGCTCGGGCTGGCTTTCTTT. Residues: CASSEGQGKGLGLAFF.

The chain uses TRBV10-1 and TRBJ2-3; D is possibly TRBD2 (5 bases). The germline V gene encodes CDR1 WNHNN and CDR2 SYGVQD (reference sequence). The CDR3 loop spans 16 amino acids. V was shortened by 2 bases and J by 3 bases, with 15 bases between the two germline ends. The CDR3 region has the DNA TGCGCCAGCAGTGAGCTCCGAGGCCCGGGGACAGATACGCAGTATTTT. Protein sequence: CASSELRGPGTDTQYF.

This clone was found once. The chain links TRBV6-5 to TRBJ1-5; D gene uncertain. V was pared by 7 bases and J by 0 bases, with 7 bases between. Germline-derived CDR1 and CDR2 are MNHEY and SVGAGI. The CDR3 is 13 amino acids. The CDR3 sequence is CASTGYSNQPQHF. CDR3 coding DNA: TGTGCCAGCACGGGGTATAGCAATCAGCCCCAGCATTTT.

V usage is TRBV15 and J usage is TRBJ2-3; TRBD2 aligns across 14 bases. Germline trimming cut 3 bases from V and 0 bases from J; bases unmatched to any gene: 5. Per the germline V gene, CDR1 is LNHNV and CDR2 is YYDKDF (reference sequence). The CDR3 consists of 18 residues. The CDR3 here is CATSRGLAGASSTDTQYF. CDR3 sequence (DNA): TGTGCCACCAGCAGGGGACTAGCGGGGGCGTCTAGCACAGATACGCAGTATTTT.

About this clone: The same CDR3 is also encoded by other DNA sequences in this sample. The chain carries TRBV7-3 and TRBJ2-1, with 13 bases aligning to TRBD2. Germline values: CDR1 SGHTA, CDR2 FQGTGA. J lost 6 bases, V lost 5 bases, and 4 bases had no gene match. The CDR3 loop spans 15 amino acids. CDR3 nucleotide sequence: TGTGCCAGCAGCCCCGGACTAGCGGGAGTCAATGAGCAGTTCTTC. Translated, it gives CASSPGLAGVNEQFF.

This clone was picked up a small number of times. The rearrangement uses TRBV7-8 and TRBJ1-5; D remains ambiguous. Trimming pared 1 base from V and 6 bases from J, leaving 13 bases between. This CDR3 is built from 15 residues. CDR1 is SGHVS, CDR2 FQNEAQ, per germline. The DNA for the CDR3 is TGTGCCAGCAGCTTAGATGGGAGCCCGAGTCAGCCCCAGCATTTT. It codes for CASSLDGSPSQPQHF. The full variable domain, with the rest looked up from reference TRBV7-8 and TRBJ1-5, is GAGVSQSPRYKVAKRGQDVALRCDPISGHVSLFWYQQALGQGPEFLTYFQNEAQLDKSGLPSDRFFAERPEGSVSTLKIQRTQQEDSAVYLCASSLDGSPSQPQHFGDGTRLSIL.

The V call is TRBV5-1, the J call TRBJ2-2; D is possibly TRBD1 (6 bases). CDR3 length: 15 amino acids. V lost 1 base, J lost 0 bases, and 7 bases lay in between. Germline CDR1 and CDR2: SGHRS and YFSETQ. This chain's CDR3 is CASSLNRANTGELFF. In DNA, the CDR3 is TGCGCCAGCAGCTTGAACAGGGCGAACACCGGGGAGCTGTTTTTT.

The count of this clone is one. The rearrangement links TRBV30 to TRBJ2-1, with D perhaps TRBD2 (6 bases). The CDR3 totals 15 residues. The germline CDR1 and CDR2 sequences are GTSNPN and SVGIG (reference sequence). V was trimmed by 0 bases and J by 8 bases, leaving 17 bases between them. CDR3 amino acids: CAWSVLGTLIDEQFF. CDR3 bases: TGTGCCTGGAGTGTACTAGGGACTCTAATCGATGAGCAGTTCTTC.

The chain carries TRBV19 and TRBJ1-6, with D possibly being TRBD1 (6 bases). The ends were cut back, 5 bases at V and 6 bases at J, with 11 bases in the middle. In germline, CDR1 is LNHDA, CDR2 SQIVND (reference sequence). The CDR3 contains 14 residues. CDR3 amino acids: CASSLNRANSPLHF. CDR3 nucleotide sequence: TGTGCCAGTAGTCTTAACAGGGCTAATTCACCCCTCCACTTT.

CDR3 in amino acids: CASSPQGSGNTYEQYF. In DNA, the CDR3 is TGTGCCAGCAGTCCCCAGGGTAGCGGGAATACCTACGAGCAGTACTTC. V is TRBV28 and J is TRBJ2-7, with TRBD2 identical over 8 bases. CDR1 and CDR2 (germline): MDHEN, SYDVKM. The CDR3 contains 16 residues. The J segment lost 2 bases and the V segment lost 5 bases, leaving 11 bases of the junction unmatched.

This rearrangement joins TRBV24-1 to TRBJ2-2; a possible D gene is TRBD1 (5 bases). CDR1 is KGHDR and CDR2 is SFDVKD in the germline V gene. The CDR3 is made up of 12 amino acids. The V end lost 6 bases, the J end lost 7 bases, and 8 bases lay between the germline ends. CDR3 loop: CATSLTGGELFF. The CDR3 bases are TGTGCCACCAGTCTCACAGGCGGGGAGCTGTTTTTT.

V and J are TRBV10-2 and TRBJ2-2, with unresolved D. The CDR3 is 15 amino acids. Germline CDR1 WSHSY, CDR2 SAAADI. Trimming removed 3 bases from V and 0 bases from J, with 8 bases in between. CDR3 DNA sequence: TGCGCCAGCAGTGATTTACAGACGAACACCGGGGAGCTGTTTTTT. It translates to CASSDLQTNTGELFF.

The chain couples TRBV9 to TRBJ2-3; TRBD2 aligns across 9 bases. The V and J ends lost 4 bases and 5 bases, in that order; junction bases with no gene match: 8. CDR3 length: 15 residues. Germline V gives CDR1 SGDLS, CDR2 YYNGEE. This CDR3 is CASSFSGSEGDTQYF. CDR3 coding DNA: TGTGCCAGCAGCTTTAGCGGGAGTGAGGGAGATACGCAGTATTTT.

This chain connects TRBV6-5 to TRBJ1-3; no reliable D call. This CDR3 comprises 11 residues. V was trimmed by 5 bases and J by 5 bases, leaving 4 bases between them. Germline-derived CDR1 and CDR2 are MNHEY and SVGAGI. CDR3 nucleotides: TGTGCCAGCAGTCCAAGAAACACCATATATTTT. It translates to CASSPRNTIYF.

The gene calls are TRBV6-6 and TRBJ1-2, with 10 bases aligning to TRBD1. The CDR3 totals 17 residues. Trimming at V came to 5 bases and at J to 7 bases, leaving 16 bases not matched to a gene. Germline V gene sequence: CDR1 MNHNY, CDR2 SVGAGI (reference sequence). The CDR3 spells CASSHPGQGPVSAGYTF. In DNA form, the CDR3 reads TGTGCCAGCAGTCATCCGGGACAGGGGCCTGTGTCAGCTGGCTACACCTTC.